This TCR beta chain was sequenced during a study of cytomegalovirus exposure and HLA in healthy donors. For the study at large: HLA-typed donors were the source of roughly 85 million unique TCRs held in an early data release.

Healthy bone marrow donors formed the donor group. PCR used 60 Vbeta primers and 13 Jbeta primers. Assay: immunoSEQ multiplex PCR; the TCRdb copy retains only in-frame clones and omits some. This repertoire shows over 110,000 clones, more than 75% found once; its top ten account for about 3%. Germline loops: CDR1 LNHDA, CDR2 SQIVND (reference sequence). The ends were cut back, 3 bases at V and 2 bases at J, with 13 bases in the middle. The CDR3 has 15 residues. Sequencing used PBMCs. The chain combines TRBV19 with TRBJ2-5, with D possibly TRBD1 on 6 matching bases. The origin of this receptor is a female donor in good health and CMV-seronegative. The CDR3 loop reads CASSIADRAQETQYF. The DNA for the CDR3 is TGTGCCAGTAGTATTGCGGACAGAGCTCAAGAGACCCAGTACTTC.